Listed here is a single T cell receptor (beta chain). Antigen unknown. This sample is part of a study of T cell repertoires in cytomegalovirus infection. Study-level information: Matching HLA type and CMV infection were both indicated by public TCR beta signatures.

The CDR3 has 16 amino acids. Losses at the gene ends were 4 bases for V and 4 bases for J; bases not matched to a gene: 4. Germline lookup yields CDR1 MGHRA and CDR2 YSYEKL. Study outcomes and limitations: Cumulative public TCR beta family frequency identified CMV carriers with the relevant HLA. It was HLA-C-restricted CMV-specific TCR beta clonotypes that dominated the response ex vivo.

TCRdb analysed the reads with MiXCR anew, one entry per CDR3 protein. The table records more than 90,000 distinct CDR3 sequences, 9.5% to 13% of them present only once. The V gene is TRBV4-1, the J gene TRBJ2-5, with 15 bases that match TRBD2. The sample was PBMCs, sequenced either directly or after in vitro stimulation (not recorded which). The TCR sequence derives from a human donor in good health (CMV status not recorded). Some clones in this sample may be carry-over from other donors' samples. In DNA form, the CDR3 reads TGCGCCAGCAGCCTTTGGACTAGCGGGAGGGGAGAGACCCAGTACTTC. It is translated as CASSLWTSGRGETQYF.